This T cell receptor beta chain stems from a study of T-cell memory formation after mild COVID-19. Study-wide background: TCR clusters were mostly donor specific. Overall study results and limits: The appearance of some responding clones in pre-infection memory suggested that cross-reactive memory joined.

V lost 0 bases and J lost 2, with 17 bases in between. The CDR3 contains 18 residues. Germline assignment: CDR1 SGHTS and CDR2 YDEGEE. As regards this clonotype: Its target is not known.

5'RACE primed at constant segments yielded TCR alpha and TCR beta cDNA libraries bearing sample barcodes and UMIs. Each CDR3 protein gets one entry after TCRdb re-called the 5' RACE reads with MiXCR. The repertoire has 300,000 to 400,000 distinct CDR3 sequences, under 30% of them found once; the top ten carry approximately 15%. The specimen sequenced was PBMCs or a T cell subset sorted from them (not recorded which). This chain connects TRBV5-8 to TRBJ2-2; D possibly corresponds to TRBD2 (5 bases). The sequence was collected from an adult woman who had mild COVID-19 (a few samples of this study predate the infection). Cell type and time point are not known. CDR3 loop: CASSLVVWLARNTGELFF. The CDR3 coding sequence is TGTGCCAGCAGCTTGGTAGTTTGGCTAGCCAGAAACACCGGGGAGCTGTTTTTT. The full variable domain, with the rest looked up from reference TRBV5-8 and TRBJ2-2, is EAGVTQSPTHLIKTRGQQATLRCSPISGHTSVYWYQQALGLGLQFLLWYDEGEERNRGNFPPRFSGRQFPNYSSELNVNALELEDSALYLCASSLVVWLARNTGELFFGEGSRLTVL.